This T cell receptor beta chain stems from a study of CD8 T cells in Susac syndrome. CD8+ and CD4+ T cells taken from blood had their TCR beta sequenced. Negative isolation yielded the CD8+ and CD4+ T cells, while FACS enriched the TEMRA cells. Study-wide points: The number of individuals included in the study's TCR sequencing and HLA analysis was acknowledged as relatively small.

Concerning this clonotype itself: Its antigen is unidentified.

An input of roughly 0.45 to 1 ug of RNA was subjected to reverse transcription using random hexamers. It was immunoSEQ multiplex PCR that amplified TCR beta CDR3 across 54 Vbeta and 13 Jbeta. TCRdb re-called the immunoSEQ multiplex PCR reads through MiXCR, storing one row per CDR3 protein. Counted here are about 120,000 distinct CDR3 sequences, about 92% occurring once; the ten biggest clones make up under 0.095%. This clonotype originated in a human donor with multiple sclerosis. Material: CD4+ T cells from PBMCs.

The CDR3 sequence: CSATTRGTGGFGNQPQHF. CDR3 in DNA: TGCAGTGCTACTACCCGGGGGACAGGGGGCTTCGGGAATCAGCCCCAGCATTTT. The chain couples TRBV20-1 to TRBJ1-5; TRBD1 agrees at 12 bases. The CDR3 sequence is 18 residues long. Losses at the gene ends were 4 bases for V and 4 bases for J; bases not matched to a gene: 14. In germline, CDR1 is DFQATT, CDR2 SNEGSKA (reference sequence).